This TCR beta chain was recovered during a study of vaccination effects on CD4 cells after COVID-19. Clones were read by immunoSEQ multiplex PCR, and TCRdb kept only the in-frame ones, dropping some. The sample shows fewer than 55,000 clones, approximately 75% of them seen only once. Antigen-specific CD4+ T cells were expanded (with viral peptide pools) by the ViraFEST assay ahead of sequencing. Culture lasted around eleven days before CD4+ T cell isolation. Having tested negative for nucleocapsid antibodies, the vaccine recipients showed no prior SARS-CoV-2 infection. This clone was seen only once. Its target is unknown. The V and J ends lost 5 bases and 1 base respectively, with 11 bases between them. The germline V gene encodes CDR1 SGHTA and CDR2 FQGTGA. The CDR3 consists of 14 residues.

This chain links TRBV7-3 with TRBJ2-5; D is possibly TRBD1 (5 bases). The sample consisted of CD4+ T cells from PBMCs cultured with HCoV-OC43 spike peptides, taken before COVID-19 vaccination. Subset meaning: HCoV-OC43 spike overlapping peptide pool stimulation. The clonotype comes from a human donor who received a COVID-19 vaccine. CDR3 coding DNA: TGTGCCAGCAGCCCCCAGGGTCCCCAAGAGACCCAGTACTTC. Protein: CASSPQGPQETQYF. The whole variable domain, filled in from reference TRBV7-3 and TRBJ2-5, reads GAGVSQTPSNKVTEKGKYVELRCDPISGHTALYWYRQSLGQGPEFLIYFQGTGAADDSGLPNDRFFAVRPEGSVSTLKIQRTERGDSAVYLCASSPQGPQETQYFGPGTRLLVL.